Following are 19 T cell receptor beta chains from one sample sequenced in a study of T-cell memory formation after mild COVID-19 (dated by TCRdb to the early 2020s). The library was made by 5' RACE. The reads were generated on an Illumina NovaSeq 6000. TCRdb's own reprocessing of the public reads used fastp at Q25 and MiXCR and kept productive beta chains. CDR3 protein sequences are deduplicated, and each keeps its most common genes and DNA. The sample table holds tens of thousands of distinct CDR3 sequences, of which more than 11% were seen once. The top ten hold 30% to 35% of the sample. The source material was PBMCs or a T cell subset sorted from them (not recorded which). These receptors were obtained from an adult woman who had mild COVID-19 (a few samples of this study predate the infection). The sample titles of this study are shuffled in the database, so cell type and time point are left out; the donor was told from shared clones.

A few counts support this clonotype. This chain links TRBV29-1 with TRBJ2-7; D is unclear. CDR1 SQVTM and CDR2 ANQGSEA come from the germline V gene. This CDR3 contains 12 residues. Trimming shortened V by 5 bases and J by 2 bases, and 10 bases separated the two germline ends. CDR3 protein: CSVLSDPYEQYF. The CDR3 DNA reads TGCAGCGTTTTATCGGACCCCTACGAGCAGTACTTC.

The CDR3 here is CASSVAGGSLVTDTQYF. Written as DNA, the CDR3 is TGTGCCAGCAGCGTAGCTGGCGGGAGCCTAGTCACAGATACGCAGTATTTT. The gene calls are TRBV9 and TRBJ2-3, with 7 positions matching TRBD2. This CDR3 is 17 amino acids long. Germline V gives CDR1 SGDLS, CDR2 YYNGEE. The J segment lost 2 bases and the V segment lost 0 bases, leaving 9 bases of the junction unmatched.

The gene calls are TRBV4-1 and TRBJ2-1; TRBD1 aligns across 9 bases. This CDR3 has 17 amino acids. From germline, CDR1 is MGHRA and CDR2 YSYEKL. With V trimmed by 3 bases and J by 3 bases, 9 bases remained unmatched. CDR3 sequence (DNA): TGCGCCAGCAGCCACCCTCCGGGACAGGGCCTCTACAATGAGCAGTTCTTC. This gives the protein CASSHPPGQGLYNEQFF.

The chain combines TRBV4-2 with TRBJ2-7; D uncertain. Per germline, CDR1 LGHNA and CDR2 YNFKEQ. V was pared by 7 bases and J by 2 bases, with 12 bases between. This CDR3 region has 13 residues. The CDR3 here is CASIRTFAYEQYF. In DNA, the CDR3 is TGTGCCAGCATCCGGACCTTCGCCTACGAGCAGTACTTC.

This clonotype has a handful of counts. This sequence joins TRBV4-2 and TRBJ2-1, with D possibly called TRBD1 or TRBD2 (5 bases each). Germline V gives CDR1 LGHNA, CDR2 YNFKEQ. CDR3 length: 16 residues. Trimming left V 4 bases short and J 4 bases short, with 17 bases between. The CDR3 protein is CASSPGATEPYNEQFF. The CDR3, as DNA: TGTGCCAGCAGCCCCGGGGCCACCGAACCTTACAATGAGCAGTTCTTC.

The chain carries TRBV3-1 and TRBJ2-1; 10 nucleotides agree with TRBD2. Germline assignment: CDR1 LGHDT and CDR2 YNNKEL (reference sequence). This CDR3 region has 16 residues. Trimming removed 0 bases from V and 6 bases from J; junction bases left unmatched: 5. The CDR3 DNA reads TGTGCCAGCAGCCAAGACGGTCTAGCGGGGGCCAATGAGCAGTTCTTC. The encoded protein is CASSQDGLAGANEQFF.

This clonotype was seen a few times. The chain joins TRBV7-9 to TRBJ1-5; D is possibly TRBD1 (6 bases). Trimming took off 1 base at V and 3 bases at J, with 10 bases between the two ends. Germline V gives CDR1 SEHNR, CDR2 FQNEAQ (reference sequence). The CDR3 runs to 15 residues. CDR3 residues: CASSLDGGHNQPQHF. CDR3 sequence (DNA): TGTGCCAGCAGCTTAGACGGGGGGCACAATCAGCCCCAGCATTTT.

The chain has TRBV2 and TRBJ2-1, with no clear D. This CDR3 comprises 16 residues. V was shortened by 6 bases and J by 2 bases, with 17 bases between the two germline ends. Germline V gives CDR1 SNHLY, CDR2 FYNNEI. The CDR3 nucleotides read TGTGCCAGCAGCGGACGGATTGAAGATGCCTACAATGAGCAGTTCTTC. Residues: CASSGRIEDAYNEQFF. Based on the CDR3 plus reference TRBV2 and TRBJ2-1, the full variable domain is EPEVTQTPSHQVTQMGQEVILRCVPISNHLYFYWYRQILGQKVEFLVSFYNNEISEKSEIFDDQFSVERPDGSNFTLKIRSTKLEDSAMYFCASSGRIEDAYNEQFFGPGTRLTVL.

The V gene is TRBV29-1, the J gene TRBJ2-7; weak D call: TRBD1 (6 bases). Looked up from germline, CDR1 is SQVTM and CDR2 is ANQGSEA. The CDR3 consists of 12 residues. Trimming removed 5 bases from V and 3 bases from J, with 11 bases in between. DNA for the CDR3: TGCAGCGTTCTGACAGGCCTCTACGAGCAGTACTTC. This sequence encodes CSVLTGLYEQYF.

This clonotype was found a few times. CDR3 protein: CASSPIGQVNTEAFF. The CDR3 nucleotides read TGTGCCAGCAGCCCCATCGGACAGGTGAACACTGAAGCTTTCTTT. The V gene is TRBV11-3, the J gene TRBJ1-1; 7 bases match TRBD1. Per germline, CDR1 SGHNT and CDR2 YENEEA. Trimming removed 5 bases from V and 0 bases from J; junction bases left unmatched: 6. The CDR3 loop spans 15 amino acids.

The table lists this clonotype with a few counts. J is TRBJ2-7 and V is TRBV14; perhaps D is TRBD1 or TRBD2 (5 bases each). The ends were cut back, 1 base at V and 2 bases at J, with 12 bases in the middle. CDR3 length: 15 amino acids. Looked up from germline, CDR1 is SGHDN and CDR2 is FVKESK. The chain's CDR3 is CASSQVQGAAYEQYF. In nucleotides, the CDR3 is TGTGCCAGCAGCCAAGTGCAGGGAGCGGCCTACGAGCAGTACTTC. The whole variable domain, filled in from reference TRBV14 and TRBJ2-7, reads EAGVTQFPSHSVIEKGQTVTLRCDPISGHDNLYWYRRVMGKEIKFLLHFVKESKQDESGMPNNRFLAERTGGTYSTLKVQPAELEDSGVYFCASSQVQGAAYEQYFGPGTRLTVT.

The chain recombines TRBV6-5 with TRBJ2-7; 11 bases fit TRBD2. The CDR3 consists of 16 residues. The germline CDR1 and CDR2 sequences are MNHEY and SVGAGI. Trimming removed 0 bases from V and 3 bases from J; junction bases left unmatched: 4. For the CDR3, the DNA is TGTGCCAGCAGTTACTCGACTAGCGGGAATGACTACGAGCAGTACTTC. This sequence encodes CASSYSTSGNDYEQYF.

This clonotype was picked up a small number of times. V gene TRBV20-1 combines with J gene TRBJ2-3, with unresolved D. This CDR3 spans 14 amino acids. V lost 3 bases and J 8 bases, leaving 18 bases between the germline ends. Looked up from germline, CDR1 is DFQATT and CDR2 is SNEGSKA (reference sequence). CDR3 bases: TGCAGTGCTAGCCCCCTCTCGGATCCGGGTACGCAGTATTTT. It translates to CSASPLSDPGTQYF.

In this sample, this clonotype turned up a few times. The chain recombines TRBV2 with TRBJ2-1; 7 bases align to TRBD2. Per germline, CDR1 SNHLY and CDR2 FYNNEI. Unmatched junction bases numbered 8, after V lost 10 bases and J lost 5 bases. The CDR3 is 13 residues long. The CDR3 DNA reads as TGTGCCATCGAACCTGCGGGGGACAATGAGCAGTTCTTC. Translating gives CAIEPAGDNEQFF.

The chain is built from TRBV25-1 and TRBJ2-1, with D possibly being TRBD1 or TRBD2 (6 bases each). The germline V and J ends were trimmed by 6 bases and 9 bases, with 15 bases remaining between them. This CDR3 is 13 amino acids long. Germline assignment: CDR1 MGHDK and CDR2 SYGVNS. The CDR3: CASSGGQTGEQFF. For the CDR3, the DNA is TGTGCCAGCAGCGGGGGACAAACGGGTGAGCAGTTCTTC.

This clonotype was found many times. The rearrangement joins TRBV5-1 to TRBJ2-1; D ambiguous. This CDR3 has 13 residues. In germline, CDR1 is SGHRS, CDR2 YFSETQ. V shed 4 bases and J shed 3 bases, with 8 bases lying between them. The CDR3 here is CASSPQGYNEQFF. The CDR3 nucleotides read TGCGCCAGCAGCCCTCAAGGCTACAATGAGCAGTTCTTC.

The chain employs TRBV4-1 and TRBJ2-7, with a possible D match to TRBD1 (6 bases). The germline V and J ends were trimmed by 6 bases and 1 base, with 13 bases remaining between them. Germline CDR1 reads MGHRA; CDR2 reads YSYEKL. The CDR3 length is 14 residues. This CDR3 is CASSTGQESYEQYF. DNA for the CDR3: TGCGCCAGCAGTACAGGGCAGGAGTCCTACGAGCAGTACTTC.

The table lists this clonotype with a few counts. J is TRBJ1-1 and V is TRBV20-1, with D perhaps matching TRBD1 (5 bases). This CDR3 is 13 amino acids long. V dropped 0 bases and J dropped 7 bases, with 12 bases sitting between them. Germline CDR1 is DFQATT and CDR2 is SNEGSKA (reference sequence). The CDR3 region is CSARDRSQDEAFF. The CDR3 DNA is TGCAGTGCTAGAGATCGGTCACAGGATGAAGCTTTCTTT.

The rearrangement links TRBV29-1 to TRBJ2-7, with 9 positions matching TRBD1. This CDR3 spans 12 amino acids. V lost 7 bases and J lost 3; bases outside the gene matches: 4. Germline values: CDR1 SQVTM, CDR2 ANQGSEA. CDR3 residues: CSAGTGFYEQYF. The CDR3 nucleotides read TGCAGCGCCGGGACAGGGTTCTACGAGCAGTACTTC.